The rows below give T cell receptor beta chains drawn from one sample of a study of T cell responses to AZD1222 COVID-19 vaccine. Only in-frame clones appear in the TCRdb table, and some are missing; sequencing was by immunoSEQ multiplex PCR. The repertoire holds tens of thousands of clones, with 85% to 95% as singletons. Sequenced material: peripheral blood, taken on day 0 of AZD1222 vaccination. These receptor sequences come from an adult in good health. The CDR3 runs from the conserved cysteine through the conserved F or W. Each record gives: J gene, V gene, D gene, clone size, CDR3 protein, CDR3 DNA. The D gene is left open where the match is weak. Where a row states a size, it is once, few, many or the class of an expanded clone; other rows omit it.

>TRBJ2-3|TRBV6-6|NA|NA
CASSYEAGSTDTQYF
TGTGCCAGCAGTTACGAGGCGGGGTCCACAGATACGCAGTATTTT
>TRBJ1-1|TRBV15|NA|once
CATSRGLGNTEAFF
TGTGCCACCAGCAGGGGACTGGGAAACACTGAAGCTTTCTTT
>TRBJ1-2|TRBV5-4|TRBD1|NA
CASRPNRGDGYTF
TGTGCCAGCAGGCCTAACAGGGGTGATGGCTACACCTTC
>TRBJ2-5|TRBV3-1/TRBV3-2|TRBD2|NA
CASSPGGTETQYF
TGTGCCAGCAGCCCGGGGGGAACAGAGACCCAGTACTTC
>TRBJ1-5|TRBV7-9|TRBD1|NA
CASSTDRVEDQPQHF
TGTGCCAGCAGCACTGACAGGGTAGAAGATCAGCCCCAGCATTTT
>TRBJ2-1|TRBV5-1|TRBD2|NA
CASSLPGGGAYNEQFF
TGCGCCAGCAGCCTACCGGGCGGGGGGGCTTACAATGAGCAGTTCTTC
>TRBJ2-4|TRBV21-1|NA|NA
CASSKARFGRYLAKNIQYF
TGTGCCAGCAGCAAAGCGCGATTCGGACGGTACCTAGCCAAAAACATTCAGTACTTC
>TRBJ2-5|TRBV5-1|NA|NA
CASSLARGGAGETQYF
TGCGCCAGCAGCTTGGCCCGCGGGGGCGCGGGGGAGACCCAGTACTTC
>TRBJ1-5|TRBV7-9|NA|NA
CASTNGRGNSNQPQHF
TGTGCCAGCACCAACGGCCGGGGGAATAGCAATCAGCCCCAGCATTTT
>TRBJ1-5|TRBV6-5|TRBD1|NA
CASSPQGFSNQPQHF
TGTGCCAGCAGCCCACAGGGGTTTAGCAATCAGCCCCAGCATTTT
>TRBJ2-3|TRBV18|TRBD2|NA
CASSTRLAGGVDTQYF
TGTGCCAGCTCAACCCGACTAGCGGGGGGTGTAGATACGCAGTATTTT
>TRBJ1-1|TRBV5-1|NA|NA
CASSLSGGNTEAFF
TGCGCCAGCAGCTTGTCGGGCGGGAACACTGAAGCTTTCTTT
>TRBJ2-7|TRBV28|TRBD1|NA
CASRPQGTTYEQYF
TGTGCCAGCAGGCCACAGGGGACCACCTACGAGCAGTACTTC
>TRBJ1-5|TRBV23-1|NA|NA
CASSQSSGVSNQPQHF
TGCGCCAGCAGTCAATCGTCCGGGGTTAGCAATCAGCCCCAGCATTTT
>TRBJ2-1|TRBV6-1|NA|NA
CASREAASPPAREQFF
TGTGCCAGCAGGGAAGCGGCGTCCCCTCCCGCCAGAGAGCAGTTCTTC
>TRBJ2-7|TRBV18|NA|NA
CASSPSLSSSYEQYF
TGTGCCAGCTCACCTTCCCTCTCAAGCTCCTACGAGCAGTACTTC
>TRBJ2-7|TRBV20-1|NA|NA
CSARQENEQYF
TGCAGTGCCCGACAGGAAAACGAGCAGTACTTC
>TRBJ2-7|TRBV6-5|TRBD1|NA
CASSYSPQGAREQYF
TGTGCCAGCAGTTACTCGCCGCAGGGGGCGCGGGAGCAGTACTTC
>TRBJ2-5|TRBV10-2|NA|NA
CASSDRGTGEETQYF
TGCGCCAGCAGTGACAGGGGTACCGGGGAAGAGACCCAGTACTTC
>TRBJ1-1|TRBV5-5|NA|NA
CASSLEDSMNTEAFF
TGTGCCAGCAGCTTGGAAGACAGCATGAACACTGAAGCTTTCTTT
>TRBJ2-7|TRBV6-6|NA|NA
CASILSPGQSTQQYF
TGTGCCAGCATTCTATCTCCGGGCCAAAGCACACAGCAGTACTTC
>TRBJ1-5|TRBV28|NA|NA
CATPGQGFSNQPQHF
TGTGCCACCCCCGGGCAGGGATTTAGCAATCAGCCCCAGCATTTT
>TRBJ1-5|TRBV7-6|NA|NA
CASSPNSGINQPQHF
TGTGCCAGCAGTCCCAACTCAGGGATCAATCAGCCCCAGCATTTT
>TRBJ2-2|TRBV9|NA|NA
CASSAQGTSTGELFF
TGTGCCAGCAGCGCACAGGGCACGAGCACCGGGGAGCTGTTTTTT
>TRBJ2-5|TRBV5-1|TRBD2|NA
CASSPRGGLAGRQETQYF
TGCGCCAGCAGCCCAAGGGGTGGACTAGCGGGGCGACAAGAGACCCAGTACTTC
>TRBJ1-1|TRBV28|NA|NA
CASSLTALEAFF
TGTGCCAGCAGTCTCACAGCCCTTGAAGCTTTCTTT
>TRBJ1-2|TRBV19|NA|few
CASSINLGYYGYTF
TGTGCCAGTAGTATCAATCTAGGATACTATGGCTACACCTTC
>TRBJ2-3|TRBV5-4|NA|NA
CASSSNLADTQYF
TGTGCCAGCAGCTCGAACCTGGCTGATACGCAGTATTTT
>TRBJ2-1|TRBV2|NA|NA
CASSEASRIYNEQFF
TGTGCCAGCAGTGAAGCGAGCCGGATTTACAATGAGCAGTTCTTC